The 7 T cell receptor beta chains given below trace back to one sample, sequenced in a study of cytomegalovirus exposure and HLA in healthy donors (dated by TCRdb to about 2017). Libraries were prepared through the immunoSEQ multiplex PCR assay. The multiplex PCR relied on a mix of 60 forward primers for TCR Vbeta segments and 13 reverse primers for TCR Jbeta segments. In TCRdb, the immuneACCESS table is reduced to in-frame sequences with V and J assigned. These tables do not hold every clone; where another copy was compared, an unresolved V gene accounts for under half, and the others remain unexplained. This sample gives about 200,000 clones in total; approximately 83% of them show up just once. The ten largest clones take up roughly 0.1% of the sample. The sequencing sample was made of PBMCs. These receptors were collected from a boy aged 2 to 10 in good health and CMV-seronegative.

The genes are TRBV7-2 and TRBJ1-4; 8 nucleotides line up with TRBD1. V shed 1 base and J 7 bases; nucleotides not matched to a gene: 5. In germline, CDR1 is SGHTA, CDR2 FQGNSA. There are 15 residues in the CDR3. CDR3 residues: CASSLGGTGGEKLFF. The CDR3 nucleotides read TGTGCCAGCAGCTTAGGAGGGACAGGAGGTGAAAAACTGTTTTTT.

The CDR3 DNA is TGTGCCAGCAGCCTAAATTCAGCGGTTAAAGAGACCCAGTACTTC. Amino acid sequence: CASSLNSAVKETQYF. The chain links TRBV6-1 to TRBJ2-5; D is perhaps TRBD2 (5 bases). The V end lost 6 bases, the J end lost 3 bases, and 17 bases lay between the germline ends. CDR3 length equals 15 residues. CDR1 and CDR2 (germline): MNHNS, SASEGT.

This chain connects TRBV19 to TRBJ2-7; TRBD1 agrees at 9 bases. CDR3 size: 13 residues. The germline V gene encodes CDR1 LNHDA and CDR2 SQIVND (reference sequence). The junction had 2 bases not matched to a gene; V was cut back by 5 bases and J by 3 bases. The CDR3 DNA follows: TGTGCCAGTAGTTCGGGACAGGGCTACGAGCAGTACTTC. It encodes CASSSGQGYEQYF.

The genes are TRBV19 and TRBJ1-2; D is possibly TRBD1 (6 bases). V dropped 4 bases and J dropped 6 bases, with 15 bases sitting between them. Germline V gives CDR1 LNHDA, CDR2 SQIVND (reference sequence). The CDR3 is 14 residues long. CDR3 loop: CASSKPQAGDGYTF. DNA of the CDR3: TGTGCCAGTAGTAAACCTCAGGCAGGGGATGGCTACACCTTC. Supplemented by reference TRBV19 and TRBJ1-2, the full variable domain reads DGGITQSPKYLFRKEGQNVTLSCEQNLNHDAMYWYRQDPGQGLRLIYYSQIVNDFQKGDIAEGYSVSREKKESFPLTVTSAQKNPTAFYLCASSKPQAGDGYTFGSGTRLTVV.

This clone was detected a few times. This chain links TRBV6-6 with TRBJ1-1, with TRBD1 matching over 8 bases. The CDR3 sequence is 15 residues long. The trim removed 6 bases at V and 1 base at J, leaving 7 bases unmatched. Germline CDR1 is MNHNY and CDR2 is SVGAGI (reference sequence). In DNA, the CDR3 is TGTGCCAGCAGCCACGGGACAGGATCGAACACTGAAGCTTTCTTT. Translated, it gives CASSHGTGSNTEAFF.

In nucleotides, the CDR3 is TGTGCCTTATCTGACAGGGCTGGCACAGATACGCAGTATTTT. This sequence encodes CALSDRAGTDTQYF. J is TRBJ2-3 and V is TRBV2, with TRBD1 identical over 7 bases. V was pared by 11 bases and J by 1 base, with 9 bases of the junction left unmatched. The CDR3 extends over 14 amino acids. Germline lookup yields CDR1 SNHLY and CDR2 FYNNEI.

V and J are TRBV5-1 and TRBJ2-1; D is unclear. The length of the CDR3 is 16 residues. The V end lost 3 bases, the J end lost 4 bases, and 17 bases lay between the germline ends. Germline V lookup: CDR1 SGHRS, CDR2 YFSETQ. The CDR3 region has the DNA TGCGCCAGCAGCTGGCAACGGTGGGCTTCTTACAATGAGCAGTTCTTC. Its translation: CASSWQRWASYNEQFF.